This is a list of T cell receptor beta chains from one sample in a study of blood T cell repertoires in COVID-19. Method: immunoSEQ multiplex PCR; TCRdb's copy keeps in-frame clones and lacks some. The sample has hundreds of thousands of clones, 75% to 90% seen once. Sequenced input: PBMCs or T cells enriched from blood (not recorded which). The receptor source for this set is a man aged 40-55 years who had recovered from COVID-19. CDR3s include the opening cysteine and the closing phenylalanine or tryptophan. The D gene is left open where the match is weak. Part of the rows lack a size; the others show once, few, many or a class for expanded clones.

v_call	j_call	d_call	clone_size	cdr3_aa
TRBV12-3/TRBV12-4	TRBJ1-2	.	.	CASTDGGDGYTF
TRBV28	TRBJ2-7	TRBD2	once	CASSSVPGTSGRGSYEQYF
TRBV27	TRBJ2-1	TRBD2	once	CASSSTSGSYNEQFF
TRBV23-1	TRBJ2-5	TRBD1	.	CASSQSGRGRETQYF
TRBV5-3	TRBJ2-5	.	few	CARRIQDHQETQYF
TRBV5-1	TRBJ1-1	TRBD1	.	CASSLGTGGAGTEAFF
TRBV6-2/TRBV6-3	TRBJ2-7	.	.	CASSYWASQDEQYF
TRBV11-2	TRBJ2-2	TRBD1	.	CASSFDRGGAGELFF
TRBV3-1/TRBV3-2	TRBJ2-7	TRBD1	once	CASSLGTGRNEQYF
TRBV6-6	TRBJ2-7	TRBD1	.	CASSYTRDRGGEQYF
TRBV10-2	TRBJ1-6	.	.	CASSQGIDSPLHF
TRBV11-2	TRBJ2-1	TRBD2	once	CASSGGTSGSWNEQFF
TRBV7-3	TRBJ1-1	TRBD1	.	CASSRQGSTEAFF
TRBV9	TRBJ1-1	.	.	CASSVDANQVGNTEAFF
TRBV2	TRBJ2-3	.	.	CASSPVGTTDTQYF
TRBV5-4	TRBJ2-7	TRBD2	.	CASSNLAGVHEQYF
TRBV28	TRBJ2-7	TRBD2	.	CASSQPGGASGLQPYEQYF
TRBV5-8	TRBJ2-7	.	.	CASSFDSNYEQYF
TRBV4-3	TRBJ1-5	TRBD1	.	CASSQQTGFNQPQHF
TRBV10-3	TRBJ2-5	.	.	CAISEENFRSGTQYF
TRBV2	TRBJ2-3	.	.	CASSGLGGTQYF
TRBV27	TRBJ1-4	TRBD1	.	CASSLRGQEKLFF
TRBV7-2	TRBJ2-5	TRBD2	.	CASSLAASGRETQYF
TRBV12-5	TRBJ2-1	.	.	CASGLEGDARFF
TRBV7-3	TRBJ2-1	TRBD1	.	CASSYGTGYNEQFF
TRBV7-2	TRBJ2-7	.	.	CASSLGSHYEQYF
TRBV27	TRBJ2-7	TRBD1	.	CASRPPGQGAKSSYEQYF
TRBV28	TRBJ2-7	.	.	CASSFFTRDTSSYEQYF
TRBV20-1	TRBJ1-1	.	.	CSARPNTEAFF
TRBV5-6	TRBJ2-5	.	.	CASSLDRVSETQYF
TRBV27	TRBJ2-7	TRBD2	.	CASSAGLVYEQYF
TRBV7-2	TRBJ2-3	TRBD2	.	CASSLGSGGRDTQYF
TRBV6-2/TRBV6-3	TRBJ2-1	.	.	CASSYPADTYNEQFF
TRBV4-1	TRBJ2-7	.	.	CASSQVSPGTTYEQYF
TRBV18	TRBJ2-7	TRBD2	.	CASSRGLAGDEQYF
TRBV3-1/TRBV3-2	TRBJ2-7	.	.	CASSQGGGKPYEQYF
TRBV6-5	TRBJ1-3	.	.	CASSRTSGNTIYF
TRBV9	TRBJ2-7	TRBD2	few	CASSAGLAGNEQYF
TRBV18	TRBJ2-2	.	.	CASSLQGPANTGELFF
TRBV3-1/TRBV3-2	TRBJ2-1	.	.	CASSQERGEQFF
TRBV4-1	TRBJ1-1	.	once	CASSRHTGEAFF
TRBV2	TRBJ1-4	.	.	CASRAFFEEDNEKLFF
TRBV5-1	TRBJ2-1	TRBD2	few	CASSLVGRGLADNEQFF
TRBV29-1	TRBJ1-4	.	.	CSVALQGGEKLFF
TRBV4-1	TRBJ2-7	.	.	CASSQEAAMSSYEQYF
TRBV18	TRBJ1-6	TRBD1	.	CASSLAGTVSYNSPLHF
TRBV24-1	TRBJ2-1	TRBD2	once	CATSAGGSYNEQFF